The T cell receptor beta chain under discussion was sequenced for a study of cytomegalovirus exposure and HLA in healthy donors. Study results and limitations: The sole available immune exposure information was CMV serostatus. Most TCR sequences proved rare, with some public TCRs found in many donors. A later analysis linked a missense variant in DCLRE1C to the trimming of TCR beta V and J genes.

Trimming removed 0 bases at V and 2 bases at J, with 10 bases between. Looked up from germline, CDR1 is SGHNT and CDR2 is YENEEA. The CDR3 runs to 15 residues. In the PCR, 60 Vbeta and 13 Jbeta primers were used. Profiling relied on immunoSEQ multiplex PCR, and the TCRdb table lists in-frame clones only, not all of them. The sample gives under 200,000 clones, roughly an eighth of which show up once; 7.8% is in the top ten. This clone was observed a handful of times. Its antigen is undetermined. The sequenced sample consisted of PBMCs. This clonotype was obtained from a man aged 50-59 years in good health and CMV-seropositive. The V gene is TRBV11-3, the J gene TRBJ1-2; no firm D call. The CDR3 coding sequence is TGTGCCAGCAGCTTAGAGGCGGCATCCAACTATGGCTACACCTTC. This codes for CASSLEAASNYGYTF.